The next 19 T cell receptor beta chains were all read from a single sample in a study of Ad26.COV2.S vaccination and SARS-CoV-2 variants (dated by TCRdb to the early 2020s). The library relied on the immunoSEQ multiplex PCR assay. TCRdb holds this immuneACCESS table with in-frame rearrangements only. Some clones are missing; in checked studies, unresolved V genes explain under half, and the rest has no known cause. Recorded for this sample are some 480,000 clones; approximately 90% of them occurred a single time. The ten largest clones add up to about 13% of the sample. The treatment or condition label for this specimen denotes: some 20 received Ad26.COV2.S at low or high dose, single or two shots; about 5 received placebo; per-sample allocation not given. For vaccine and placebo recipients, the sequenced repertoires came from samples collected on day 63 after the first injection. The sequencing here drew on peripheral blood, taken in a trial of Ad26.COV2.S vaccine versus placebo. These receptors were collected from a person between 18 and 65 years old who received the Ad26.COV2.S COVID-19 vaccine or a placebo.

The chain joins TRBV7-6 to TRBJ2-1, with D possibly matching TRBD1 (6 bases). The V and J ends lost 0 bases and 8 bases respectively, with 8 bases between them. Germline V gene sequence: CDR1 SGHVS, CDR2 FNYEAQ. This CDR3 comprises 13 residues. DNA for the CDR3: TGTGCCAGCAGCTTAGCCGGACAGTATGAGCAGTTCTTC. Encoded protein: CASSLAGQYEQFF.

This chain connects TRBV4-3 to TRBJ2-3; TRBD2 agrees at 9 bases. Germline values: CDR1 LGHNA, CDR2 YSLEER. The CDR3 covers 16 residues. J gave up 3 bases and V 4 bases, and 8 bases lay outside the gene matches. CDR3 sequence reads: CASSPGAGGPTDTQYF. CDR3 in DNA: TGCGCCAGCAGCCCCGGTGCGGGAGGGCCGACAGATACGCAGTATTTT.

The chain carries TRBV4-3 and TRBJ2-7, with D possibly being TRBD2 (5 bases). The CDR3 loop spans 15 amino acids. The V end lost 2 bases, the J end lost 0 bases, and 11 bases lay between the germline ends. Germline CDR1 is LGHNA and CDR2 is YSLEER. This chain's CDR3 is CASSQLPGSSYEQYF. CDR3 nucleotides: TGCGCCAGCAGCCAACTTCCGGGGAGCTCCTACGAGCAGTACTTC.

This chain links TRBV7-8 with TRBJ2-7; D is ambiguous. Germline V CDR1 and CDR2: SGHVS, FQNEAQ. V was shortened by 5 bases and J by 7 bases, with 18 bases between the two germline ends. This CDR3 comprises 14 residues. CDR3 protein: CASSSEQVLREQYF. Written as DNA, the CDR3 is TGTGCCAGCAGCAGCGAGCAAGTCCTGAGAGAGCAGTACTTC.

This clone was counted only a few times. The chain uses TRBV7-9 and TRBJ1-2, with D unresolved. This CDR3 spans 15 amino acids. Per germline, CDR1 SEHNR and CDR2 FQNEAQ (reference sequence). The germline V and J ends were trimmed by 5 bases and 2 bases, with 15 bases remaining between them. In nucleotides, the CDR3 is TGTGCCAGCAGCCCCTACGTCGGTTTGAACTATGGCTACACCTTC. Protein: CASSPYVGLNYGYTF.

CDR3: CASGRRGVGEQFF. CDR3 nucleotides: TGTGCCAGCGGGCGAAGGGGCGTGGGTGAGCAGTTCTTC. The V gene is TRBV3-1 (or the pseudogene TRBV3-2), the J gene TRBJ2-1; D possibly corresponds to TRBD1 (5 bases). Germline lookup yields CDR1 LGHDT and CDR2 YNNKEL (reference sequence). With 8 bases removed from V and 9 bases from J, the gap between germline ends came to 17 bases. The CDR3 consists of 13 residues.

This chain links TRBV11-3 with TRBJ2-1, with no clear D. The CDR3 runs to 15 residues. The germline V gene encodes CDR1 SGHNT and CDR2 YENEEA. Deletions cut 7 bases from V and 3 bases from J, with 16 bases between. In DNA form, the CDR3 reads TGTGCCAGCACAAAGGGAAGTGAAGGCTACAATGAGCAGTTCTTC. Translating gives CASTKGSEGYNEQFF.

The chain has TRBV6-5 and TRBJ1-3, with D unclear. The CDR3 runs to 15 residues. Trimming took 4 bases from V and 1 from J, leaving 11 bases between them. Germline V gives CDR1 MNHEY, CDR2 SVGAGI. In nucleotides, the CDR3 is TGTGCCAGCAGTTCCCCGAGGATTTCTGGAAACACCATATATTTT. This sequence encodes CASSSPRISGNTIYF.

CDR3 DNA: TGTGCCAGCAGCTTAGAAGGGGGGCGCGAGCAGTACTTC. It specifies CASSLEGGREQYF. V and J are TRBV7-2 and TRBJ2-7; D tentatively fits TRBD1 or TRBD2 (6 bases each). The V end was cut by 1 base, the J end by 6 bases, with 10 bases between. There are 13 residues in the CDR3. Germline V gene data show CDR1 as SGHTA and CDR2 as FQGNSA.

J is TRBJ2-5 and V is TRBV5-1; no definite D call. The V end lost 7 bases, the J end lost 5 bases, and 9 bases lay between the germline ends. This CDR3 spans 11 amino acids. Germline-derived CDR1 and CDR2 are SGHRS and YFSETQ. The CDR3 sequence is CASRSGETQYF. The CDR3 DNA is TGCGCCAGCCGGTCCGGGGAGACCCAGTACTTC.

V and J are TRBV3-1 (or the pseudogene TRBV3-2) and TRBJ1-2; a weak D match, TRBD1 (6 bases). This CDR3 contains 14 residues. CDR1 and CDR2 from the germline V gene are LGHDT and YNNKEL (reference sequence). The V gene lost 4 bases and the J gene lost 0 bases, with 9 bases spanning the gap. CDR3 nucleotide sequence: TGTGCCAGCAGCCGGGGACATTCTAACTATGGCTACACCTTC. This encodes CASSRGHSNYGYTF.

Only a few counts were recorded for this clone. The chain couples TRBV6-4 to TRBJ1-2; tentative D call: TRBD1 (5 bases). The V gene's germline CDR1 is MRHNA and CDR2 SNTAGT. CDR3 length: 12 residues. V lost 5 bases, J lost 10 bases, and 14 bases lay in between. CDR3 sequence reads: CASSSGLGSYTF. In DNA form, the CDR3 reads TGTGCCAGCAGTTCGGGACTAGGATCCTACACCTTC.

The V gene is TRBV24-1, the J gene TRBJ2-1; no clear D gene. CDR1 and CDR2 (germline): KGHDR, SFDVKD. Trimming removed 5 bases from V and 0 bases from J, with 10 bases in between. The CDR3 sequence is 15 residues long. CDR3 protein: CATSVGVSSYNEQFF. CDR3 coding DNA: TGTGCCACCAGTGTTGGGGTTAGCTCCTACAATGAGCAGTTCTTC.

This chain connects TRBV28 to TRBJ2-7, with D maybe TRBD2 (6 bases). In germline, CDR1 is MDHEN, CDR2 SYDVKM. CDR3 length: 13 amino acids. Trimming pared 2 bases from V and 3 bases from J, leaving 8 bases between. CDR3 sequence: CASSLRELYEQYF. The CDR3 coding sequence is TGTGCCAGCAGTTTACGGGAGCTCTACGAGCAGTACTTC.

The chain employs TRBV3-1 (or the pseudogene TRBV3-2) and TRBJ1-1; 7 positions match TRBD1. The CDR3 extends over 15 amino acids. Germline CDR1 LGHDT, CDR2 YNNKEL (reference sequence). V was clipped by 4 bases and J by 0 bases; unmatched bases: 5. CDR3 in amino acids: CASSPHRGLNTEAFF. The DNA of the CDR3 is TGTGCCAGCAGCCCCCACAGGGGCTTGAACACTGAAGCTTTCTTT.

Turning to this clone: This CDR3 is also generated by other DNA sequences in the sample. This chain links TRBV6-5 with TRBJ2-3; 9 bases map to TRBD2. V was clipped by 2 bases and J by 3 bases; unmatched bases: 3. The CDR3 length is 15 residues. Germline V lookup: CDR1 MNHEY, CDR2 SVGAGI. The CDR3 here is CASSYRLAGTDTQYF. The CDR3 coding sequence is TGTGCCAGCAGTTACCGGCTAGCGGGGACAGATACGCAGTATTTT.

This chain connects TRBV2 to TRBJ1-5; D is perhaps TRBD1 (5 bases). Trimming removed 6 bases from V and 0 bases from J, with 9 bases in between. Germline-derived CDR1 and CDR2 are SNHLY and FYNNEI. There are 14 residues in the CDR3. The CDR3 nucleotides read TGTGCCAGCAGGTGGACATTTAGCAATCAGCCCCAGCATTTT. The encoded protein is CASRWTFSNQPQHF.

The rearrangement uses TRBV27 and TRBJ2-1; the D gene could be TRBD1 or TRBD2 (5 bases each). V shed 1 base and J shed 7 bases, with 17 bases lying between them. CDR1 and CDR2 (germline): MNHEY, SMNVEV (reference sequence). The CDR3 is made up of 16 amino acids. The CDR3 nucleotides are TGTGCCAGCAGTTTATTGGCGGGCCTAAGGGGAAATGAGCAGTTCTTC. It specifies CASSLLAGLRGNEQFF.

This chain uses TRBV7-9 with TRBJ1-1; 9 nucleotides align to TRBD1. The CDR3 is made up of 13 amino acids. Germline lookup yields CDR1 SEHNR and CDR2 FQNEAQ (reference sequence). Trimming took 10 bases from V and 6 from J; bases not matched to a gene: 9. DNA for the CDR3: TGTGCCATCACGACAGGGGGATCCCCTGAAGCTTTCTTT. Translated: CAITTGGSPEAFF.